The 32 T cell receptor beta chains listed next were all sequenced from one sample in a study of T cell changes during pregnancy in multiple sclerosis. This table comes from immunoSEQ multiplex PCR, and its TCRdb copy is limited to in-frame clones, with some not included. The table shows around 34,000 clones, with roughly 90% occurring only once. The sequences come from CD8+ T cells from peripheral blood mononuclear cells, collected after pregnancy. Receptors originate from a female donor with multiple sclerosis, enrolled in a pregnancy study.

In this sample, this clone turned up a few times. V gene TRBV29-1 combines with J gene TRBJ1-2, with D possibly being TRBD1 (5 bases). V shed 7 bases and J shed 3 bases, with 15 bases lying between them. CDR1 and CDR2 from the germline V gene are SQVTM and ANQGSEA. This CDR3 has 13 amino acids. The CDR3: CSARKGGDYGYTF. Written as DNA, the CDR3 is TGCAGCGCCCGAAAGGGAGGGGACTATGGCTACACCTTC.

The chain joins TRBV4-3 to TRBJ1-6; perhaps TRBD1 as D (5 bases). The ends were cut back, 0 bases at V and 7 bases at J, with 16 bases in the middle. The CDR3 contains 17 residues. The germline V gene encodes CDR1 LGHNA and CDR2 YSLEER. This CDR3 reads CASSQDARETRNSPLHF. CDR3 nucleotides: TGCGCCAGCAGCCAAGATGCCAGGGAAACTCGGAATTCACCCCTCCACTTT.

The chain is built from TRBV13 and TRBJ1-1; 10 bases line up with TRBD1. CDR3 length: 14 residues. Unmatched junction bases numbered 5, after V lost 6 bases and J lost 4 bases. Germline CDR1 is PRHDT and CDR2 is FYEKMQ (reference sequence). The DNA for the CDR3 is TGTGCCAGCAGGCCCGGGACAGGGGTCACTGAAGCTTTCTTT. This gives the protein CASRPGTGVTEAFF.

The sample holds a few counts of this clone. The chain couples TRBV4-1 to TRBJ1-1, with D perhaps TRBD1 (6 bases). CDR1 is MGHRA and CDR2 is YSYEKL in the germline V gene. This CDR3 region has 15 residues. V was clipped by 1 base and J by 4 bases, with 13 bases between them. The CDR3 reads CASSQGGTPSTEAFF. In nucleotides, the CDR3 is TGCGCCAGCAGCCAAGGAGGGACACCAAGCACTGAAGCTTTCTTT.

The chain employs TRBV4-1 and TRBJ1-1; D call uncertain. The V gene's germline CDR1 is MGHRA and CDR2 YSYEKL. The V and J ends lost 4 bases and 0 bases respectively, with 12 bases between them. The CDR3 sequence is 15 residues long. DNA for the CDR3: TGCGCCAGCAGCCTTGTATTCCCTATGAACACTGAAGCTTTCTTT. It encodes CASSLVFPMNTEAFF.

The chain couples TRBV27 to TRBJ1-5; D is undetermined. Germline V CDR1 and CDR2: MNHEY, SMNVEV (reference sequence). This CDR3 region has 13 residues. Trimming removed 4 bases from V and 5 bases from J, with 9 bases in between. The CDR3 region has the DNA TGTGCCAGCAGTTCTTTCGGAGATCAGCCCCAGCATTTT. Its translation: CASSSFGDQPQHF.

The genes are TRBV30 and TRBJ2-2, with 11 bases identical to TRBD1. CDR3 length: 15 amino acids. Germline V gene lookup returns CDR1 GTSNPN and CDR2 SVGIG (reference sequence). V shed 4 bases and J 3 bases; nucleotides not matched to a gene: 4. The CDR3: CAWKRTGGDTGELFF. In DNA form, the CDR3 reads TGTGCCTGGAAGCGGACAGGGGGCGACACCGGGGAGCTGTTTTTT. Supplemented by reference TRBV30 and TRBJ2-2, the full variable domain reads SQTIHQWPATLVQPVGSPLSLECTVEGTSNPNLYWYRQAAGRGLQLLFYSVGIGQISSEVPQNLSASRPQDRQFILSSKKLLLSDSGFYLCAWKRTGGDTGELFFGEGSRLTVL.

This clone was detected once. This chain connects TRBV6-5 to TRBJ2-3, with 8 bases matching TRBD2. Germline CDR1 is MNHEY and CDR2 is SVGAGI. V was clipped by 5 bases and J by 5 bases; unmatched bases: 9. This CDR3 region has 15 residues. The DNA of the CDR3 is TGTGCCAGCAGTCCTACCGGGGGGGCCCAAGATACGCAGTATTTT. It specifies CASSPTGGAQDTQYF.

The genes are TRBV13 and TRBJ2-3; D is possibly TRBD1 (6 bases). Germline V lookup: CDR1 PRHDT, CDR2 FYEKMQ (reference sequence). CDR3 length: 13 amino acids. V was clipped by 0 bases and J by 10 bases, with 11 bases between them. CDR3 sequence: CASSLGGQRAQYF. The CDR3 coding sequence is TGTGCCAGCAGCTTAGGCGGACAGAGGGCGCAGTATTTT.

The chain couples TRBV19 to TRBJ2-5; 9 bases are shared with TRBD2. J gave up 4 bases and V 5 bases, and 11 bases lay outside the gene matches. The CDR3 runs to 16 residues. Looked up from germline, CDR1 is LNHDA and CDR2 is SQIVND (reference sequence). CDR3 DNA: TGTGCCAGTAGTTATTTTAGCGGGGGCCCCCCAGAGACCCAGTACTTC. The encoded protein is CASSYFSGGPPETQYF.

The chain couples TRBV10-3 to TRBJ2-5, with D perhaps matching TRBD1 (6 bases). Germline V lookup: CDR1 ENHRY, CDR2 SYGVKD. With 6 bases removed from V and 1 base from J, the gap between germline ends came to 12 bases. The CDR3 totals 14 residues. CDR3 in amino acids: CAISITGPQETQYF. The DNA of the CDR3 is TGTGCCATCAGCATAACAGGGCCCCAAGAGACCCAGTACTTC.

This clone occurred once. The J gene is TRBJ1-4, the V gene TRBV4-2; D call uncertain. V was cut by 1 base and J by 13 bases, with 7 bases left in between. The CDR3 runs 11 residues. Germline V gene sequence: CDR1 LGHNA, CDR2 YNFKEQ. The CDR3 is CASSQGAVLFF. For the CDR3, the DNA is TGTGCCAGCAGCCAAGGGGCCGTACTGTTTTTT.

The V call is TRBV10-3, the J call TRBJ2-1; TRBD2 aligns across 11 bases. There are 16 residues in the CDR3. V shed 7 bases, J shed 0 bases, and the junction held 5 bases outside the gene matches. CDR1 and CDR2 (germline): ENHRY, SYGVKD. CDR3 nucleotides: TGTGCCATCAATGCACTAGCGGGGGTCTCCTACAATGAGCAGTTCTTC. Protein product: CAINALAGVSYNEQFF.

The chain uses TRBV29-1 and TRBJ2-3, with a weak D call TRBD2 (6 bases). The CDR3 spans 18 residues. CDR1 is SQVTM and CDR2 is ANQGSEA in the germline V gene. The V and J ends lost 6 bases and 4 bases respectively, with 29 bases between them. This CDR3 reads CSVPVSPFTAGSSDTQYF. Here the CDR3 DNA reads TGCAGCGTACCCGTCAGCCCATTCACCGCGGGGTCCTCAGATACGCAGTATTTT.

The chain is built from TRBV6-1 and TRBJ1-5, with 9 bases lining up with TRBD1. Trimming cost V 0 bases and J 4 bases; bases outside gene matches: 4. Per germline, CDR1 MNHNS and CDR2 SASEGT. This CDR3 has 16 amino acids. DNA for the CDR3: TGTGCCAGCAGTGAAGCGGAGGGGACAGGGAATCAGCCCCAGCATTTT. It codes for CASSEAEGTGNQPQHF.

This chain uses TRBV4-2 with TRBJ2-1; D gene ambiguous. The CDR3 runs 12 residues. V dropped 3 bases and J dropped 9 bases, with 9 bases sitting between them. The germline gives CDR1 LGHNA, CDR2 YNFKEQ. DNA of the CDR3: TGTGCCAGCAGCCATCCCCTTAGTGAGCAGTTCTTC. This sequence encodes CASSHPLSEQFF.

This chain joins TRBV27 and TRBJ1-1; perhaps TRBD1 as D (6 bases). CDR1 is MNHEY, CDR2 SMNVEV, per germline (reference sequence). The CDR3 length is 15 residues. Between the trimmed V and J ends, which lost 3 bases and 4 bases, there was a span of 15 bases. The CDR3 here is CASSLGAWGRTEAFF. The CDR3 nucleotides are TGTGCCAGCAGTTTGGGGGCTTGGGGGCGCACTGAAGCTTTCTTT.

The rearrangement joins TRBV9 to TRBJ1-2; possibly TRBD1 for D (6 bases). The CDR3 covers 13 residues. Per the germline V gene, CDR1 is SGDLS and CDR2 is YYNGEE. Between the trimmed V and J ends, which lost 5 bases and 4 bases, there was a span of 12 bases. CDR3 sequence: CASSGGAVYGYTF. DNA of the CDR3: TGTGCCAGCAGTGGGGGGGCAGTCTATGGCTACACCTTC.

The CDR3 reads CASSDRLAGGETGELFF. DNA for the CDR3: TGTGCCAGCAGCGACCGACTAGCGGGGGGCGAGACCGGGGAGCTGTTTTTT. The chain employs TRBV9 and TRBJ2-2; 13 nucleotides match TRBD2. Germline CDR1 is SGDLS and CDR2 is YYNGEE. V lost 3 bases, J lost 5 bases, and 7 bases stayed unmatched. This CDR3 is built from 17 residues.

In DNA, the CDR3 is TGCGCCAGCAGCTACCGACAGGGTAACTACGAGCAGTACTTC. Translation gives CASSYRQGNYEQYF. The J gene is TRBJ2-7, the V gene TRBV5-1; 7 bases fit TRBD1. V lost 3 bases, J lost 3 bases, and 6 bases stayed unmatched. From germline, CDR1 is SGHRS and CDR2 YFSETQ. CDR3 size: 14 residues.

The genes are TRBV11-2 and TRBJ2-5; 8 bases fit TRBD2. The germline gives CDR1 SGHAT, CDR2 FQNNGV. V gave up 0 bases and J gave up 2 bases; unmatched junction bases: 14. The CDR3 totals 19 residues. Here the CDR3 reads CASSLDWGISGVDQETQYF. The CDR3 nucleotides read TGTGCCAGCAGCTTAGATTGGGGAATTAGCGGGGTCGATCAAGAGACCCAGTACTTC.

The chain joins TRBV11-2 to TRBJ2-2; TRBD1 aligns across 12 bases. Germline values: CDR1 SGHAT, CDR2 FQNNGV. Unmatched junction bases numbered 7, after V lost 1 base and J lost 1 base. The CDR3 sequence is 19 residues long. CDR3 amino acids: CASSLVGQGALGNTGELFF. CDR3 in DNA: TGTGCCAGCAGCTTAGTGGGACAGGGGGCACTAGGGAACACCGGGGAGCTGTTTTTT.

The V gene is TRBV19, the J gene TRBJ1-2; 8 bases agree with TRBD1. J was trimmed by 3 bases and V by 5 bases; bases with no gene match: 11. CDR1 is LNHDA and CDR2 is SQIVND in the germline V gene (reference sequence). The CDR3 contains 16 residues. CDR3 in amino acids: CASSLRFQGADYGYTF. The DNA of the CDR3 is TGTGCCAGTAGTCTACGATTCCAGGGGGCGGACTATGGCTACACCTTC.

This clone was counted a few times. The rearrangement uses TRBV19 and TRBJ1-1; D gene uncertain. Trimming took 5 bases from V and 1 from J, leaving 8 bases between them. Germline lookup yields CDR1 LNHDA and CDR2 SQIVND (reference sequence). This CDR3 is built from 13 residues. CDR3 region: CASSASGNTEAFF. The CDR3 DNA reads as TGTGCCAGTAGTGCGTCAGGGAACACTGAAGCTTTCTTT.

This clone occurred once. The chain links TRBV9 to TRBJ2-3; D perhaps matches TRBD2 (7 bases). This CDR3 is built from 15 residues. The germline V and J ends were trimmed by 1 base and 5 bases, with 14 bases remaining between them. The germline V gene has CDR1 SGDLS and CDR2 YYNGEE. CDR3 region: CASSVWGGAEDTQYF. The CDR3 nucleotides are TGTGCCAGCAGCGTATGGGGGGGGGCGGAAGATACGCAGTATTTT.

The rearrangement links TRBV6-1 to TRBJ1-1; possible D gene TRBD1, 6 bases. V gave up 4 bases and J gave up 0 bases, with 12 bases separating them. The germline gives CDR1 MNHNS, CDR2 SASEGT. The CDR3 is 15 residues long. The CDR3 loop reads CASSVGTPMNTEAFF. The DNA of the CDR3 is TGTGCCAGCAGTGTTGGGACACCCATGAACACTGAAGCTTTCTTT.

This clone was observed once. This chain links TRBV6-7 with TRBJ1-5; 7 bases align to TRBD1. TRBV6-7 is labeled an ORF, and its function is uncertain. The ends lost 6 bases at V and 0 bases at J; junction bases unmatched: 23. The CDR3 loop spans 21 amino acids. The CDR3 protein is CASSFLRQGGGQNYSNQPQHF. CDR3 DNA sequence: TGTGCCAGCAGCTTTCTCCGACAGGGCGGCGGCCAGAACTATAGCAATCAGCCCCAGCATTTT.

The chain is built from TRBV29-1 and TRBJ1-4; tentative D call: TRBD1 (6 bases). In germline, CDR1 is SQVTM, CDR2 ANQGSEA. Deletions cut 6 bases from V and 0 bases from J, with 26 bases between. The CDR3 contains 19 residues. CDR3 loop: CSVSTSEVGTYATNEKLFF. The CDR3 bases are TGCAGCGTCTCAACCTCCGAGGTGGGGACATATGCAACTAATGAAAAACTGTTTTTT.

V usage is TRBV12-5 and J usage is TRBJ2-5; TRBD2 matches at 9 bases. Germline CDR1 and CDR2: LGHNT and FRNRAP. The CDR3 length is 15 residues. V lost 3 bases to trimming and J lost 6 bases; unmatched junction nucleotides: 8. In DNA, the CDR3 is TGTGCTAGTGGTTTAATCTCGGGACTAGCTCAGACCCAGTACTTC. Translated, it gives CASGLISGLAQTQYF.

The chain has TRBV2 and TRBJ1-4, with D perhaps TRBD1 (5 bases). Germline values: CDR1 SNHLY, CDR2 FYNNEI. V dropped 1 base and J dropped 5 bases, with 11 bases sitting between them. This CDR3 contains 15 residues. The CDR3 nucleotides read TGTGCCAGCAGTGAAGGGTCGGGGGGGAATGAAAAACTGTTTTTT. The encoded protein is CASSEGSGGNEKLFF.

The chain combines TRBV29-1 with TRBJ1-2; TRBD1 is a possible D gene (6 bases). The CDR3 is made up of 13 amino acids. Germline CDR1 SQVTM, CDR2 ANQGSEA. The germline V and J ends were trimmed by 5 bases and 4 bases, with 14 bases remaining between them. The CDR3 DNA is TGCAGCGTTACCCCGACAGGATTCTATGGCTACACCTTC. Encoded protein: CSVTPTGFYGYTF. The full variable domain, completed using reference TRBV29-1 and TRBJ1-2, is SAVISQKPSRDICQRGTSLTIQCQVDSQVTMMFWYRQQPGQSLTLIATANQGSEATYESGFVIDKFPISRPNLTFSTLTVSNMSPEDSSIYLCSVTPTGFYGYTFGSGTRLTVV.

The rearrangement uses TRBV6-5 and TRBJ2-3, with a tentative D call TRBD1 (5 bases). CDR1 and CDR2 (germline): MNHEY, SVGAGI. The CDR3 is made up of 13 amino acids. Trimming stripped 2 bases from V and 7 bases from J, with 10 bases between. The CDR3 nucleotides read TGTGCCAGCAGTTACGGGGCAACCCATACGCAGTATTTT. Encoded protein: CASSYGATHTQYF.